The T cell receptor beta chain under discussion was sequenced for a study of cytomegalovirus exposure and HLA in healthy donors. From germline, CDR1 is MNHEY and CDR2 SMNVEV (reference sequence). This CDR3 spans 14 amino acids. V was pared by 8 bases and J by 2 bases, with 16 bases between. Some clones are missing from TCRdb's copy, which holds only in-frame ones; the method was immunoSEQ multiplex PCR. This table has around 250,000 clones, about 90% appearing once. Study-level results: The study designated fewer than 200 TCR beta chains cytomegalovirus-associated.

In the case of this clone: No antigen is known for it.

Sequenced: PBMCs. The receptor comes from a woman younger than 35 in good health and CMV-seronegative. The chain has TRBV27 and TRBJ2-7; TRBD1 might be the D (6 bases). The CDR3 reads CASAFFGGPYEQYF. The CDR3, as DNA: TGTGCCAGCGCCTTCTTTGGGGGCCCCTACGAGCAGTACTTC.